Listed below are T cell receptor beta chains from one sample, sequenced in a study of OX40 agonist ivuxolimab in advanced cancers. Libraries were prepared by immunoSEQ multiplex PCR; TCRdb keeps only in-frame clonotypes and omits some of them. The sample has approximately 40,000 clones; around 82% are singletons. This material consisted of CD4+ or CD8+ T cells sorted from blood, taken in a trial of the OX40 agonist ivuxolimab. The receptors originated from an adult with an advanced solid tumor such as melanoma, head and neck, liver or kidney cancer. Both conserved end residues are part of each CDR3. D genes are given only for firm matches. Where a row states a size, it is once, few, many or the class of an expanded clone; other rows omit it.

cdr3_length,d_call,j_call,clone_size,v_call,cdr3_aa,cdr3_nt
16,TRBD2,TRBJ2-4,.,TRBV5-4,CASSPEREGAKNIQYF,TGTGCCAGCAGCCCCGAGCGGGAGGGAGCCAAAAACATTCAGTACTTC
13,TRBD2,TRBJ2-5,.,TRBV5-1,CASSSGVQETQYF,TGCGCCAGCAGTAGCGGGGTCCAAGAGACCCAGTACTTC
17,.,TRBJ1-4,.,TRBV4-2,CASSQRGFDPSNEKLFF,TGTGCCAGCAGCCAGCGGGGTTTCGACCCATCTAATGAAAAACTGTTTTTT
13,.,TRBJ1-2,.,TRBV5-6,CASSLVGDYGYTF,TGTGCCAGCAGCTTGGTAGGAGACTATGGCTACACCTTC
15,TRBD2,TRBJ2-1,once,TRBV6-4,CASLKTSGRSNEQFF,TGTGCCAGCCTCAAGACTAGCGGGAGGTCGAATGAGCAGTTCTTC
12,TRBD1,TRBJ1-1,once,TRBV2,CARGQMNTEAFF,TGTGCCAGGGGACAGATGAACACTGAAGCTTTCTTT
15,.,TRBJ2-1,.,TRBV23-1,CASSTLRSPQDEQFF,TGCGCCAGCAGTACTCTCCGGTCCCCCCAAGATGAGCAGTTCTTC
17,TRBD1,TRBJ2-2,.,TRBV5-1,CASSLDGDRKEGGELFF,TGCGCCAGCAGCTTGGACGGGGACAGAAAAGAAGGCGGGGAGCTGTTTTTT
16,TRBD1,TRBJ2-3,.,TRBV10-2,CASSTLRGQGADTQYF,TGCGCCAGCAGTACCCTCCGGGGACAGGGGGCAGATACGCAGTATTTT
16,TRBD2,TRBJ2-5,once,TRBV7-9,CASTSLELAGLETQYF,TGTGCCAGCACCTCACTCGAGCTAGCGGGACTAGAGACCCAGTACTTC
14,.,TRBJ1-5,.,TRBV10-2,CASSEGQANQPQHF,TGCGCCAGCAGTGAGGGGCAGGCCAATCAGCCCCAGCATTTT
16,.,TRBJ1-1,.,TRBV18,CASSPGLIGVNTEAFF,TGTGCCAGCTCACCCGGATTGATAGGGGTGAACACTGAAGCTTTCTTT